This T cell receptor (beta chain) was documented in a study of TIL therapy for anti-PD-1-resistant metastatic lung cancer. As for the study in general: Median tumor PD-L1 proportion score was 5% to 7%.

The libraries were made with immunoSEQ v3. Assay used: immunoSEQ multiplex PCR; TCRdb lists only in-frame clones, some missing. Of more than 55,000 clones listed, approximately 78% are singletons. Time point of the sample: pre-treatment sample, taken before nivolumab and TIL therapy. The source was blood, collected at baseline. This clonotype was obtained from a person aged 25 to 79 with non-small cell lung cancer.

The CDR3 region is CASPKGHLLTEAFF. The CDR3 DNA reads as TGTGCCAGCCCCAAGGGACACCTTCTCACTGAAGCTTTCTTT. The chain joins TRBV28 to TRBJ1-1, with D possibly TRBD1 on 6 matching bases. The V end was cut by 8 bases, the J end by 4 bases, with 17 bases between. Germline V gene lookup returns CDR1 MDHEN and CDR2 SYDVKM. The CDR3 is 14 amino acids.